This paragraph reports one T cell receptor (beta chain). These data originate in a study of T cell changes during pregnancy in multiple sclerosis. Germline V lookup: CDR1 SGHRS, CDR2 YFSETQ. This CDR3 spans 15 amino acids. With 4 bases clipped from V and 7 bases from J, the junction kept 7 bases outside the gene matches. TCRdb's table, derived via immunoSEQ multiplex PCR, lists solely in-frame clones and lacks some. The sample contains some 63,000 clones, 90% to 95% of which appear only once. V is TRBV5-1 and J is TRBJ2-2, with 10 bases that match TRBD2. Sequencing used peripheral blood, obtained before pregnancy. The TCR originated in a female donor with multiple sclerosis, enrolled in a pregnancy study. CDR3 nucleotides: TGCGCCAGCAGCCCCCTAGCGGGGGAAATCGGGGAGCTGTTTTTT. It codes for CASSPLAGEIGELFF.